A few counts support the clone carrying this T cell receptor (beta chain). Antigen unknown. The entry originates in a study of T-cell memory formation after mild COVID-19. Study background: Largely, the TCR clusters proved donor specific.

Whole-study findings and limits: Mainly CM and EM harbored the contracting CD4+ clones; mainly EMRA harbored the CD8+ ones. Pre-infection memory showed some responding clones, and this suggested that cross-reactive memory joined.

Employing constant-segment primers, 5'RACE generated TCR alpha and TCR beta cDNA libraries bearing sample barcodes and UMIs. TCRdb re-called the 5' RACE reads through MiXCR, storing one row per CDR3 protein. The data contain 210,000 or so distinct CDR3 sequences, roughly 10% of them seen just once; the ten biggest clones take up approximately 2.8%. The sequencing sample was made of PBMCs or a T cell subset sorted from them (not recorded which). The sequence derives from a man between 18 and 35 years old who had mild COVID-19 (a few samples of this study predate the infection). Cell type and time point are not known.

This chain's CDR3 is CASSLVQGIQETQYF. The CDR3, as DNA: TGTGCCAGCAGCCTAGTCCAGGGGATCCAAGAGACCCAGTACTTC. The V and J genes are TRBV3-1 and TRBJ2-5; possible D gene TRBD1, 6 bases. The V end lost 4 bases, the J end lost 1 base, and 13 bases lay between the germline ends. Per the germline V gene, CDR1 is LGHDT and CDR2 is YNNKEL (reference sequence). This CDR3 spans 15 amino acids.